Following are 20 T cell receptor beta chains from one sample sequenced in a study of human T cells and chemical hapten exposure. One entry per CDR3 protein, called by TCRdb with MiXCR from the RACE reads. Among approximately 90,000 distinct CDR3 sequences, about an eighth were seen once, and the ten largest hold roughly 2%. This sample's time point: patch test 1, 2 weeks after DPC sensitization. Treatment reported: therapeutic diphenylcyclopropenone sensitization with weekly scalp DPC. Sequencing was performed on whole blood, taken in connection with sensitization to the hapten diphenylcyclopropenone (DPC). Receptors originate from a woman between 40 and 50 years old with alopecia areata. Some clones in this sample may be carry-over from other donors' samples.

The chain uses TRBV29-1 and TRBJ2-2; D unclear. Germline CDR1 reads SQVTM; CDR2 reads ANQGSEA. V lost 2 bases, J lost 0 bases, and 7 bases lay in between. CDR3 size: 14 residues. The CDR3 DNA reads as TGCAGCGTTGAAAAACAGCCGAACACCGGGGAGCTGTTTTTT. Protein sequence: CSVEKQPNTGELFF.

This clonotype showed up just a few times. The chain has TRBV29-1 and TRBJ2-2, with unresolved D. The V end was cut by 5 bases, the J end by 4 bases, with 11 bases between. Germline V gene lookup returns CDR1 SQVTM and CDR2 ANQGSEA. The CDR3 covers 13 residues. The CDR3, as DNA: TGCAGCGTTCGACCTAGTAGCACCGGGGAGCTGTTTTTT. Protein product: CSVRPSSTGELFF.

This clonotype was recorded many times. The V and J genes are TRBV28 and TRBJ1-5; 7 bases align to TRBD1. Per germline, CDR1 MDHEN and CDR2 SYDVKM. V dropped 2 bases and J dropped 0; count of bases not matched to a gene: 4. The CDR3 is made up of 16 amino acids. The CDR3 sequence is CASSLREGASNQPQHF. The CDR3 nucleotides read TGTGCCAGCAGTTTAAGAGAGGGGGCTAGCAATCAGCCCCAGCATTTT.

This clonotype was counted at least ten times. The chain joins TRBV4-2 to TRBJ2-7, with 9 bases fitting TRBD2. Germline V gene lookup returns CDR1 LGHNA and CDR2 YNFKEQ. The CDR3 contains 16 residues. The J segment lost 2 bases and the V segment lost 1 base, leaving 6 bases of the junction unmatched. The CDR3 is CASSQVPSGEAYEQYF. CDR3 sequence (DNA): TGTGCCAGCAGCCAAGTTCCTAGCGGGGAAGCCTACGAGCAGTACTTC.

The CDR3 sequence is CASSPHSGAGSYEQYF. CDR3 DNA sequence: TGCGCCAGCAGCCCTCATTCGGGAGCGGGTTCCTACGAGCAGTACTTC. V usage is TRBV4-1 and J usage is TRBJ2-7; D possibly corresponds to TRBD2 (6 bases). Trimming pared 4 bases from V and 1 base from J, leaving 17 bases between. Germline V gives CDR1 MGHRA, CDR2 YSYEKL. The CDR3 sequence is 16 residues long.

The chain recombines TRBV2 with TRBJ2-5; unclear D gene. The CDR3 is 11 amino acids. V was pared by 4 bases and J by 8 bases, with 8 bases between. The germline V gene encodes CDR1 SNHLY and CDR2 FYNNEI. The CDR3 loop reads CASSVASTQYF. The CDR3 coding sequence is TGTGCCAGCAGTGTTGCGTCAACCCAGTACTTC.

The chain uses TRBV5-1 and TRBJ2-3; 9 positions match TRBD2. CDR1 and CDR2 (germline): SGHRS, YFSETQ. Germline trimming cut 4 bases from V and 4 bases from J; bases unmatched to any gene: 4. The length of the CDR3 is 14 residues. The CDR3 here is CASSLAGPPDTQYF. CDR3 DNA sequence: TGCGCCAGCAGCCTAGCGGGACCCCCAGATACGCAGTATTTT.

In its sample, this clonotype was seen a few times. The rearrangement joins TRBV3-1 to TRBJ2-3, with D uncertain. The V end was cut by 1 base, the J end by 2 bases, with 7 bases between. The CDR3 has 14 amino acids. Looked up from germline, CDR1 is LGHDT and CDR2 is YNNKEL (reference sequence). CDR3 in amino acids: CASSQGGITDTQYF. The CDR3 DNA reads TGTGCCAGCAGCCAAGGGGGAATCACAGATACGCAGTATTTT.

This clonotype was observed many times. V and J are TRBV29-1 and TRBJ2-2, with D maybe TRBD1 (5 bases). This CDR3 comprises 14 residues. The germline V gene encodes CDR1 SQVTM and CDR2 ANQGSEA. Trimming took off 6 bases at V and 0 bases at J, with 11 bases between the two ends. The CDR3 nucleotides read TGCAGCGTAGTAAAAGGGGCGAACACCGGGGAGCTGTTTTTT. It yields the protein CSVVKGANTGELFF.

In this sample, this clonotype turned up a few times. This chain connects TRBV7-6 to TRBJ2-2; no clear D gene. Germline loops: CDR1 SGHVS, CDR2 FNYEAQ. Trimming removed 5 bases at V and 6 bases at J, with 7 bases between. The CDR3 totals 12 residues. CDR3 bases: TGTGCCAGCAGCGGTTTATCCGGGGAGCTGTTTTTT. Translating gives CASSGLSGELFF.

There are a few counts of this clonotype. This chain connects TRBV7-3 to TRBJ2-2, with no clear D. Between the trimmed V and J ends, which lost 2 bases and 5 bases, there was a span of 9 bases. There are 14 residues in the CDR3. Germline lookup yields CDR1 SGHTA and CDR2 FQGTGA. The CDR3 DNA reads TGTGCCAGCAGCTTAGAAGGGATAACCGGGGAGCTGTTTTTT. It translates to CASSLEGITGELFF.

This clonotype was seen a few times. DNA for the CDR3: TGCAGTGCTATAGGACTAGCGGGAGCAAGCGAGCAGTACTTC. Protein sequence: CSAIGLAGASEQYF. The chain links TRBV20-1 to TRBJ2-7; 13 nucleotides agree with TRBD2. The V segment lost 4 bases and the J segment 6 bases; nucleotides outside the gene matches: 6. Germline-derived CDR1 and CDR2 are DFQATT and SNEGSKA (reference sequence). The CDR3 has 14 residues.

V gene TRBV6-2 or TRBV6-3 combines with J gene TRBJ2-7, with TRBD1 matching 9 bases. The J segment lost 4 bases and the V segment lost 6 bases, leaving 7 bases of the junction unmatched. Germline CDR1 is MNHEY and CDR2 is SVGEGT. CDR3 length: 14 amino acids. This chain's CDR3 is CASRFTGGRYEQYF. CDR3 DNA: TGTGCCAGCAGATTCACAGGGGGCCGGTACGAGCAGTACTTC.

This clonotype was detected a few times. The rearrangement links TRBV4-1 to TRBJ1-2, with D uncertain. The V end lost 0 bases, the J end lost 5 bases, and 10 bases lay between the germline ends. Germline assignment: CDR1 MGHRA and CDR2 YSYEKL. CDR3 length equals 14 residues. Here the CDR3 reads CASSQDHGFYGYTF. CDR3 sequence (DNA): TGCGCCAGCAGCCAAGATCATGGGTTTTATGGCTACACCTTC.

The table lists this clonotype with many counts. This rearrangement joins TRBV4-3 to TRBJ1-4; D not certain. The CDR3 spans 15 residues. Looked up from germline, CDR1 is LGHNA and CDR2 is YSLEER. The ends were cut back, 0 bases at V and 0 bases at J, with 5 bases in the middle. The CDR3 DNA reads TGCGCCAGCAGCCAAGACAAGACAACTAATGAAAAACTGTTTTTT. Translation: CASSQDKTTNEKLFF.

This clonotype has just a few counts. This CDR3 is CASSTQERTEAFF. The CDR3 DNA reads TGTGCCAGCAGCACCCAAGAGCGGACTGAAGCTTTCTTT. This rearrangement joins TRBV7-3 to TRBJ1-1, with D unclear. The germline V gene encodes CDR1 SGHTA and CDR2 FQGTGA. V shed 5 bases and J shed 5 bases, with 12 bases lying between them. CDR3 length: 13 residues.

This chain uses TRBV5-1 with TRBJ2-7, with 8 bases that match TRBD2. CDR1 is SGHRS, CDR2 YFSETQ, per germline. This CDR3 has 14 residues. The trim removed 5 bases at V and 4 bases at J, leaving 8 bases unmatched. The CDR3 DNA reads TGCGCCAGCAGACCAACTAGCGGAGCTTACGAGCAGTACTTC. It specifies CASRPTSGAYEQYF.

The V call is TRBV5-1, the J call TRBJ2-1; TRBD2 matches 8 bases. This CDR3 has 15 amino acids. Germline V CDR1 and CDR2: SGHRS, YFSETQ. The V and J ends lost 1 base and 7 bases, in that order; junction bases with no gene match: 7. CDR3 amino acids: CASSLPPAGGNEQFF. As DNA, the CDR3 is TGCGCCAGCAGCTTGCCACCGGCGGGAGGAAATGAGCAGTTCTTC.

This clonotype has just a few counts. The chain carries TRBV12-3 or TRBV12-4 and TRBJ2-2, with TRBD2 as a possible D gene (5 bases). The CDR3 length is 15 residues. Between the trimmed V and J ends, which lost 3 bases and 1 base, there was a span of 9 bases. CDR3 sequence reads: CASSLASGNTGELFF. The CDR3 nucleotides are TGTGCCAGCAGTTTGGCCAGCGGGAACACCGGGGAGCTGTTTTTT.

The chain employs TRBV20-1 and TRBJ1-5; 8 bases line up with TRBD1. The CDR3 is made up of 14 amino acids. CDR1 is DFQATT and CDR2 is SNEGSKA in the germline V gene (reference sequence). V shed 1 base, J shed 4 bases, and the junction held 3 bases outside the gene matches. The CDR3 spells CSARVDRGNQPQHF. In DNA, the CDR3 is TGCAGTGCTAGAGTTGACAGGGGAAATCAGCCCCAGCATTTT.